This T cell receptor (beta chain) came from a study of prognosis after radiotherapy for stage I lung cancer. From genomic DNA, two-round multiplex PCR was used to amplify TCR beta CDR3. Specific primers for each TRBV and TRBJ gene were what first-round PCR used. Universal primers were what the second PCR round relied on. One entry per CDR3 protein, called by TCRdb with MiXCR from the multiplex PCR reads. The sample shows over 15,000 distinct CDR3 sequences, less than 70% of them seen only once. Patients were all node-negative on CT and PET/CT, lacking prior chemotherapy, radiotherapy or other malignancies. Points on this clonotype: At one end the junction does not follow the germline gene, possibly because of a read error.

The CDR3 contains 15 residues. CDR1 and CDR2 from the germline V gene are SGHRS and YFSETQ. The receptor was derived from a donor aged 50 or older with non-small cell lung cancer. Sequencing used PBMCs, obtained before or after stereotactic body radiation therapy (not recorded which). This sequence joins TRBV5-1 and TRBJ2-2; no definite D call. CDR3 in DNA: TGCGCCAGCGGCTTCGAGATTTCGAACACCGGGGAGCTGTTTTTT. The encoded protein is CASGFEISNTGELFF.